This entry lists 10 T cell receptor beta chains sequenced from one sample in a study of PD-1 blockade in classical Hodgkin lymphoma. The sample's time point: cycle 4 day 1 (C4D1), after less than 7 weeks of nivolumab. Following autologous stem cell transplantation, relapse occurred in every patient, and exposure to brentuximab vedotin varied. The protocol was immunoSEQ multiplex PCR, while the TCRdb copy is restricted to in-frame clones and leaves out a portion. Among around 65,000 clones listed, nearly 90% were seen once. The input for sequencing was peripheral blood mononuclear cells (PBMCs), taken before the fourth cycle of nivolumab. The receptors originated from a human donor with classical Hodgkin lymphoma.

The V and J genes are TRBV11-2 and TRBJ1-4; 12 bases are a match to TRBD1. CDR3 length: 18 amino acids. J gave up 5 bases and V 5 bases, and 12 bases lay outside the gene matches. Germline V lookup: CDR1 SGHAT, CDR2 FQNNGV. This chain's CDR3 is CASSPRSGTGGKNEKLFF. The CDR3 nucleotides read TGTGCCAGCAGCCCCAGATCCGGGACAGGGGGCAAGAATGAAAAACTGTTTTTT.

This rearrangement joins TRBV19 to TRBJ1-1; D remains unclear. This CDR3 is 14 amino acids long. Germline assignment: CDR1 LNHDA and CDR2 SQIVND (reference sequence). Trimming removed 7 bases at V and 1 base at J, with 13 bases between. CDR3: CASNYLSSNTEAFF. DNA of the CDR3: TGTGCCAGTAACTATCTTAGCTCGAACACTGAAGCTTTCTTT.

This clone has a single count. The chain links TRBV5-5 to TRBJ1-1; D not certain. The CDR3 has 13 residues. V was cut by 4 bases and J by 7 bases, with 14 bases left in between. CDR1 and CDR2 from the germline V gene are SGHKS and YYEKEE (reference sequence). The CDR3 is CASSPPPGIEAFF. The CDR3 nucleotides read TGTGCCAGCAGCCCACCTCCGGGGATTGAAGCTTTCTTT.

This clone was observed a few times. The V gene is TRBV30, the J gene TRBJ1-6; D is unclear. The ends were cut back, 1 base at V and 13 bases at J, with 11 bases in the middle. Germline-derived CDR1 and CDR2 are GTSNPN and SVGIG (reference sequence). The CDR3 loop spans 12 amino acids. The CDR3 region is CAWSGMGEPLHF. CDR3 sequence (DNA): TGTGCCTGGAGTGGAATGGGAGAGCCCCTCCACTTT.

This clone has just a few counts. The rearrangement uses TRBV7-8 and TRBJ2-7; possible D gene TRBD1, 6 bases. The CDR3 length is 15 residues. CDR1 and CDR2 (germline): SGHVS, FQNEAQ. V was trimmed by 5 bases and J by 1 base, leaving 15 bases between them. The CDR3 sequence is CASSLIQGGSYEQYF. The DNA for the CDR3 is TGTGCCAGCAGCCTGATACAGGGTGGTTCCTACGAGCAGTACTTC.

The chain couples TRBV11-1 to TRBJ2-1; tentatively, D is TRBD1 or TRBD2 (7 bases each). CDR3 length: 17 residues. Germline V CDR1 and CDR2: SGHAT, FQDESV (reference sequence). V shed 7 bases and J shed 3 bases, with 22 bases lying between them. The CDR3 spells CASTPRSGGALYNEQFF. The CDR3 DNA sequence: TGTGCCAGCACCCCAAGGTCAGGGGGGGCACTCTACAATGAGCAGTTCTTC.

This clone has just one count. V usage is TRBV28 and J usage is TRBJ1-2, with D unclear. The CDR3 runs to 12 residues. Germline-derived CDR1 and CDR2 are MDHEN and SYDVKM. V was shortened by 2 bases and J by 8 bases, with 9 bases between the two germline ends. CDR3: CASSLVDTGYTF. The CDR3 DNA reads TGTGCCAGCAGTTTAGTCGACACCGGCTACACCTTC.

This chain uses TRBV19 with TRBJ1-6, with 9 bases that match TRBD1. The CDR3 extends over 14 amino acids. CDR1 and CDR2 from the germline V gene are LNHDA and SQIVND (reference sequence). Trimming at V came to 5 bases and at J to 9 bases, leaving 5 bases not matched to a gene. The CDR3 sequence is CASSQDRGGSPLHF. In nucleotides, the CDR3 is TGTGCCAGTAGTCAGGACAGGGGAGGTTCACCCCTCCACTTT.

This rearrangement joins TRBV7-3 to TRBJ2-1; no definite D call. This CDR3 has 13 residues. The V gene's germline CDR1 is SGHTA and CDR2 FQGTGA. Trimming left V 3 bases short and J 3 bases short, with 6 bases between. CDR3 amino acids: CASSFGRYNEQFF. For the CDR3, the DNA is TGTGCCAGCAGCTTTGGACGCTACAATGAGCAGTTCTTC.

This rearrangement joins TRBV6-5 to TRBJ2-7, with 9 positions matching TRBD1. Trimming took 6 bases from V and 4 from J; bases not matched to a gene: 4. The CDR3 loop spans 13 amino acids. Germline loops: CDR1 MNHEY, CDR2 SVGAGI. CDR3 in amino acids: CASRRDREYEQYF. The CDR3 nucleotides are TGTGCCAGCAGACGGGACAGGGAATACGAGCAGTACTTC.